Reported below is one TCR beta chain. Antigen specificity is unknown. The CDR3 regions of TCR beta were amplified from RNA transcripts. With the HTBI primer set, the TCR CDR3 went through a first round of RT-PCR. A single record per CDR3 protein comes from TCRdb applying MiXCR to the multiplex PCR reads. Here the sample spans 200,000 to 250,000 distinct CDR3 sequences, around a sixth being singletons. Graves' hyperthyroidism is called stable when ophthalmopathy does not progress within 18 months. Pregnant or lactating patients were excluded, as were those with uncontrolled infection or other autoimmune disease. The source of the sample is a study of T cells in Graves' hyperthyroidism and ophthalmopathy. Findings and caveats of the study: Clonotypes that were expanded in thyroid above 0.001 mostly appeared in blood too.

Germline CDR1 GTSNPN, CDR2 SVGIG (reference sequence). The CDR3 runs to 15 residues. J gave up 6 bases and V 3 bases, and 8 bases lay outside the gene matches. This clonotype was obtained from a woman aged 50 to 60 with Graves' hyperthyroidism. The chain joins TRBV30 to TRBJ2-7; 13 positions agree with TRBD2. Sequencing was performed on blood. The CDR3 nucleotides read TGTGCCTGGAGGGGGACTAGCGGGATATGGAGCGAGCAGTACTTC. Its protein is CAWRGTSGIWSEQYF.